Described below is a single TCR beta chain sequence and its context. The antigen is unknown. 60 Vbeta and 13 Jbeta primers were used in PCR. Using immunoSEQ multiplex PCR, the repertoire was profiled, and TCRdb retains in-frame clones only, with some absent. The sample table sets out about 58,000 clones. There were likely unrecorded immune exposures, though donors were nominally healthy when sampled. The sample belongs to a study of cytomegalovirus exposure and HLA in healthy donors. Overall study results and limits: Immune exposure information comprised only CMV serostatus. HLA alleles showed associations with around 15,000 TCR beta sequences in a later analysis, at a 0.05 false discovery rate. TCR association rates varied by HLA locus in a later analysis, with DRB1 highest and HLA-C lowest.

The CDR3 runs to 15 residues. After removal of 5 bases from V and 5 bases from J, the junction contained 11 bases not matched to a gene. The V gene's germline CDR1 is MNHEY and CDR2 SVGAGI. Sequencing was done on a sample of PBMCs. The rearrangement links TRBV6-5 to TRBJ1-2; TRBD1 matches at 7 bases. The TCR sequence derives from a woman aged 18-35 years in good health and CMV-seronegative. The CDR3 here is CASSKDRADLYGYTF. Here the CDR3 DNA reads TGTGCCAGCAGTAAAGACAGGGCAGATCTGTATGGCTACACCTTC.